This TCR beta chain was documented in a study of response to subunit inactivated influenza vaccine. Study observations and caveats: Authors suggested few new T cells are recruited by each seasonal influenza vaccination.

Remarks on this clonotype: Its antigen is undetermined. This clone may be a read error of a much larger clone one base away.

TCRdb passed the RT-PCR reads through MiXCR, listing each CDR3 protein once. The sample lists a few hundred thousand distinct CDR3 sequences; approximately 7.7% were seen once. Germline V CDR1 and CDR2: SGHRS, YFSETQ. The CDR3 covers 15 residues. The chain couples TRBV5-1 to TRBJ2-3; possibly TRBD2 for D (9 bases). The sequencing used PBMCs from blood, collected around 25 months after vaccination. This receptor was identified in a man aged 45-69 years who received an inactivated influenza vaccine. CDR3 in DNA: TGCGCCAGGAGCGGCGGACAGGGCCTAGCGGGGACCCCGCATTTT. Encoded protein: CARSGGQGLAGTPHF.